One sample yielded the 21 T cell receptor beta chains listed below, sequenced in a study of tumor-infiltrating lymphocytes in primary liver carcinoma. Researchers drew blood RNA from unsorted whole blood and extracted germline DNA as well. Production of TCR beta cDNA used around 0.45 ug total RNA together with a constant-region primer. Three-round nested multiplex PCR performed with slightly modified ARM-PCR produced the TCR beta libraries. Forward primers for TRBV1-TRBV30 and a C-beta reverse primer served the first two PCR rounds, at approximately 10 cycles each. TCRdb analysed the multiplex PCR reads with MiXCR anew, one entry per CDR3 protein. The repertoire holds hundreds of thousands of distinct CDR3 sequences, with 50% to 60% as singletons. Sequencing was performed on peripheral blood. The origin of the receptors is a woman in her twenties or thirties with primary liver carcinoma and hepatitis B virus infection.

J is TRBJ2-1 and V is TRBV28; no clear D gene. V was pared by 5 bases and J by 3 bases, with 8 bases between. Germline CDR1 is MDHEN and CDR2 is SYDVKM. The CDR3 totals 13 residues. The CDR3 DNA follows: TGTGCCAGCAGTAAGAGTGGCTACAATGAGCAGTTCTTC. This encodes CASSKSGYNEQFF.

Ten or more counts support this clonotype. The chain couples TRBV4-1 to TRBJ2-2; D unclear. This CDR3 region has 13 residues. Trimming removed 3 bases at V and 0 bases at J, with 2 bases between. Germline lookup yields CDR1 MGHRA and CDR2 YSYEKL. The CDR3 region is CASSQSNTGELFF. The DNA for the CDR3 is TGCGCCAGCAGCCAGTCGAACACCGGGGAGCTGTTTTTT.

This clonotype was observed at least ten times. The chain has TRBV5-4 and TRBJ2-1; D ambiguous. Germline V gene sequence: CDR1 SGHNT, CDR2 YYREEE (reference sequence). The ends were cut back, 5 bases at V and 9 bases at J, with 21 bases in the middle. This CDR3 contains 15 residues. The CDR3 DNA is TGTGCCAGCAGGGTGGACCTTATCGAGAAGGGTGAGCAGTTCTTC. Protein sequence: CASRVDLIEKGEQFF.

J is TRBJ2-3 and V is TRBV5-1; 8 bases map to TRBD1. The last part of the DNA fits TRBJ1-5 better; the J call may be wrong. Germline V gene data show CDR1 as SGHRS and CDR2 as YFSETQ. The CDR3 covers 15 residues. In nucleotides, the CDR3 is TGCGCCAGCAGCATTGGGGGACAGGATACAGATACGCAGCATTTT. Translation: CASSIGGQDTDTQHF.

Comment on this clonotype: At one end, the junction sequence differs from germline, possibly due to a read error. The rearrangement uses TRBV11-1 and TRBJ2-1, with TRBD1 as a possible D gene (5 bases). CDR1 and CDR2 (germline): SGHAT, FQDESV (reference sequence). CDR3 length equals 13 residues. The CDR3 is CASSTRDLTEHLF. CDR3 nucleotides: TGTGCCAGCAGCACCAGGGATCTCACCGAGCACTTGTTC.

Only a few counts were recorded for this clonotype. V and J are TRBV7-9 and TRBJ1-1, with D possibly matching TRBD1 (6 bases). From germline, CDR1 is SEHNR and CDR2 FQNEAQ (reference sequence). This CDR3 spans 14 amino acids. Trimming stripped 6 bases from V and 1 base from J, with 12 bases between. In DNA form, the CDR3 reads TGTGCCAGCAGACCTACAGGGCGGAACACTGAAGCTTTCTTT. Its translation is CASRPTGRNTEAFF.

Details on this clonotype: This may stem from a read error, because a much larger clone lies one nucleotide away. The chain employs TRBV12-3 or TRBV12-4 and TRBJ2-1; 9 bases map to TRBD1. This CDR3 region has 15 residues. The CDR3 sequence is CVSSNRDRALNKQFF. The DNA for the CDR3 is TGTGTCAGCAGTAATCGGGACAGGGCGCTGAATAAGCAGTTCTTC.

The chain couples TRBV6-5 to TRBJ2-1; D call uncertain. CDR1 and CDR2 from the germline V gene are MNHEY and SVGAGI. The CDR3 runs to 14 residues. Trimming left V 5 bases short and J 0 bases short, with 8 bases between. CDR3 loop: CASSRSHSYNEQFF. CDR3 DNA sequence: TGTGCCAGCAGTAGGTCACACTCCTACAATGAGCAGTTCTTC.

Remarks on this clonotype: A much larger clone differs from this one at a single base, so this may be a read error. The chain uses TRBV6-5 and TRBJ2-1; D tentatively fits TRBD1 or TRBD2 (5 bases each). CDR3 length equals 16 residues. Germline V gives CDR1 MNHEY, CDR2 SVGAGI. The CDR3 DNA follows: TGTCCCAGCAGTTACGGGGCGCTAGTCCGGTACAATGAGCAGTTCTTC. Its translation: CPSSYGALVRYNEQFF.

This chain uses TRBV20-1 with TRBJ2-3, with D perhaps TRBD1 (6 bases). Per germline, CDR1 DFQATT and CDR2 SNEGSKA (reference sequence). The CDR3 runs 13 residues. V was shortened by 3 bases and J by 8 bases, with 15 bases between the two germline ends. The CDR3 DNA reads TGCAGTGCTAGGGACAGTATCACCCTTACGCAGTATTTT. Translating gives CSARDSITLTQYF.

A word on this clonotype: A much larger clone is a single base away; this may be a read error. The CDR3, as DNA: TGTGCCAGCAGCCACCGGGACAGGGTAGATACGCAGTATTTT. Its protein is CASSHRDRVDTQYF. The V and J genes are TRBV12-3 or TRBV12-4 and TRBJ2-3, with 9 bases aligning to TRBD1. After removal of 6 bases from V and 5 bases from J, the junction contained 6 bases not matched to a gene. The CDR3 has 14 amino acids.

With regard to this clonotype: A read error may explain this, as a much larger clone is one base away. The CDR3 nucleotides are TGTGCCAGCAGGTGGACTAGCGGGAGTCTAGCACGCGAGCAGTACTTC. Its protein product is CASRWTSGSLAREQYF. V gene TRBV6-2 or TRBV6-3 combines with J gene TRBJ2-7, with 13 bases matching TRBD2. CDR1 MNHEY and CDR2 SVGEGT come from the germline V gene. The length of the CDR3 is 16 residues. J was trimmed by 6 bases and V by 6 bases; bases with no gene match: 11.

The J gene is TRBJ2-3, the V gene TRBV4-3, with D possibly TRBD2 on 5 matching bases. CDR3 size: 13 residues. CDR1 is LGHNA and CDR2 is YSLEER in the germline V gene. The ends were cut back, 0 bases at V and 11 bases at J, with 12 bases in the middle. The CDR3 protein is CASSQDPGEVQYF. The CDR3 nucleotides are TGCGCCAGCAGCCAAGATCCCGGGGAAGTGCAGTATTTT.

This clonotype has ten or more counts. The V gene is TRBV6-1, the J gene TRBJ1-5; a possible D gene is TRBD1 (6 bases). The V end lost 4 bases, the J end lost 7 bases, and 11 bases lay between the germline ends. CDR3 length equals 13 residues. CDR1 and CDR2 from the germline V gene are MNHNS and SASEGT. CDR3 region: CASSVTGRQPQHF. DNA of the CDR3: TGTGCCAGCAGTGTAACAGGGAGACAGCCCCAGCATTTT.

Turning to this clonotype: This CDR3 fails to terminate in the conserved phenylalanine or tryptophan, so it likely reflects a read error. The genes are TRBV4-2 and TRBJ1-1; D is undetermined. Germline assignment: CDR1 LGHNA and CDR2 YNFKEQ. CDR3 length: 15 amino acids. The CDR3 sequence: CASSQDLGRNAEAFS. Here the CDR3 DNA reads TGTGCCAGCAGTCAAGATCTGGGAAGGAACGCTGAAGCTTTCTCT.

A word on this clonotype: Given the absence of the conserved phenylalanine or tryptophan at the CDR3 end, a read error is likely. The genes are TRBV12-3 or TRBV12-4 and TRBJ1-5; TRBD1 agrees at 9 bases. V was pared by 6 bases and J by 5 bases, with 11 bases of the junction left unmatched. CDR3 length: 16 amino acids. The chain's CDR3 is CASRPEVTGGHQPQHL. CDR3 nucleotides: TGTGCCAGCAGACCTGAGGTGACAGGGGGTCATCAGCCCCAGCATCTT.

This clonotype was picked up one time. This clone may be a read error of a much larger clone one base away. This chain joins TRBV6-1 and TRBJ2-2; 8 nucleotides align to TRBD1. CDR1 and CDR2 from the germline V gene are MNHNS and SASEGT. The V segment lost 4 bases and the J segment 3 bases; nucleotides outside the gene matches: 7. CDR3 length: 16 residues. The CDR3 DNA sequence: TGTGCCAGCAGTGCGATCAGGGGGCTTCACACCGGGGAGCTGTTTTTT. Protein product: CASSAIRGLHTGELFF.

Comment on this clonotype: Just one base apart from a much larger clone, this may be a read error. The chain combines TRBV12-3 or TRBV12-4 with TRBJ1-5; D is unclear. This CDR3 has 13 residues. CDR3 loop: CASSLFSNQPQNF. The DNA for the CDR3 is TGTGCCAGCAGTTTATTTAGCAATCAGCCCCAGAATTTT.

On this clonotype: Just one base apart from a much larger clone, this may be a read error. The genes are TRBV6-1 and TRBJ2-5, with D unclear. Germline assignment: CDR1 MNHNS and CDR2 SASEGT. The CDR3 length is 15 residues. Trimming removed 2 bases from V and 4 bases from J, with 14 bases in between. The CDR3 here is CASSESRRRIETQYF. As DNA, the CDR3 is TGTGCCAGCAGTGAATCGAGAAGGCGGATAGAGACCCAGTACTTC.

V gene TRBV5-1 combines with J gene TRBJ2-1; 9 bases match TRBD2. This CDR3 region has 13 residues. V lost 7 bases to trimming and J lost 9 bases; unmatched junction nucleotides: 8. CDR1 and CDR2 from the germline V gene are SGHRS and YFSETQ. CDR3 sequence: CASGLGAGGEQFF. In DNA, the CDR3 is TGCGCCAGCGGCCTGGGAGCGGGAGGTGAGCAGTTCTTC.

V is TRBV18 and J is TRBJ2-1; 8 bases agree with TRBD1. V lost 3 bases and J lost 8; bases outside the gene matches: 6. The germline V gene encodes CDR1 KGHSH and CDR2 LQKENI. The CDR3 length is 14 residues. The CDR3, as DNA: TGTGCCAGCTCACCGCGACAGGGGAGCCATGAGCAGTTCTTC. Protein: CASSPRQGSHEQFF.